What follows are 22 T cell receptor beta chains derived from one specimen sequenced in a study of blood T cell repertoires in COVID-19. Sequenced by immunoSEQ multiplex PCR; TCRdb stores in-frame clones only, minus some. The sample lists about 300,000 clones, approximately 89% occurring once. The sample was PBMCs or T cells enriched from blood (not recorded which). These receptors all come from a woman between 18 and 29 years old who had recovered from COVID-19.

The chain recombines TRBV30 with TRBJ1-2; 7 positions agree with TRBD1. Germline V gene lookup returns CDR1 GTSNPN and CDR2 SVGIG (reference sequence). The CDR3 is made up of 13 amino acids. Germline trimming cut 6 bases from V and 0 bases from J; bases unmatched to any gene: 4. The chain's CDR3 is CACTGVTNYGYTF. Here the CDR3 DNA reads TGTGCCTGTACAGGGGTTACTAACTATGGCTACACCTTC. The variable domain in full, with the rest retrieved from reference TRBV30 and TRBJ1-2, is SQTIHQWPATLVQPVGSPLSLECTVEGTSNPNLYWYRQAAGRGLQLLFYSVGIGQISSEVPQNLSASRPQDRQFILSSKKLLLSDSGFYLCACTGVTNYGYTFGSGTRLTVV.

The rearrangement joins TRBV3-1 (or the pseudogene TRBV3-2) to TRBJ1-4, with a tentative D call TRBD1 (5 bases). From germline, CDR1 is LGHDT and CDR2 YNNKEL (reference sequence). Trimming shortened V by 0 bases and J by 8 bases, and 13 bases separated the two germline ends. CDR3 size: 15 residues. This CDR3 reads CASSQDPGGEEKLFF. As DNA, the CDR3 is TGTGCCAGCAGCCAAGACCCAGGAGGGGAGGAAAAACTGTTTTTT.

The rearrangement joins TRBV4-3 to TRBJ2-7, with 8 bases lining up with TRBD2. V trimming: 1 base; J trimming: 2 bases; junction bases outside the gene matches: 7. Germline CDR1 and CDR2: LGHNA and YSLEER. The CDR3 loop spans 16 amino acids. CDR3 amino acids: CASSQAPGTRPYEQYF. The CDR3 nucleotides read TGCGCCAGCAGCCAAGCCCCCGGGACTAGGCCCTACGAGCAGTACTTC.

This chain links TRBV27 with TRBJ2-5, with TRBD2 matching 12 bases. Germline assignment: CDR1 MNHEY and CDR2 SMNVEV (reference sequence). The CDR3 length is 15 residues. V shed 6 bases, J shed 4 bases, and the junction held 6 bases outside the gene matches. The CDR3 DNA follows: TGTGCCAGCAGACTAGCGGGAGGTGGGGCAGAGACCCAGTACTTC. Residues: CASRLAGGGAETQYF.

The chain uses TRBV5-8 and TRBJ1-1, with D maybe TRBD1 (5 bases). CDR1 and CDR2 from the germline V gene are SGHTS and YDEGEE. V dropped 0 bases and J dropped 2 bases, with 11 bases sitting between them. The CDR3 covers 15 residues. The CDR3: CASSLAMGLNTEAFF. The CDR3 nucleotides read TGTGCCAGCAGCTTGGCGATGGGGCTAAACACTGAAGCTTTCTTT.

V and J are TRBV9 and TRBJ2-7; 9 bases agree with TRBD1. CDR3 length: 15 amino acids. Germline loops: CDR1 SGDLS, CDR2 YYNGEE. Trimming cost V 4 bases and J 3 bases; bases outside gene matches: 8. The CDR3 loop reads CASSPRTGELYEQYF. The DNA for the CDR3 is TGTGCCAGCAGCCCCCGGACAGGGGAACTCTACGAGCAGTACTTC. The entire variable domain, with the rest obtained from reference TRBV9 and TRBJ2-7, is as follows: DSGVTQTPKHLITATGQRVTLRCSPRSGDLSVYWYQQSLDQGLQFLIQYYNGEERAKGNILERFSAQQFPDLHSELNLSSLELGDSALYFCASSPRTGELYEQYFGPGTRLTVT.

The chain is built from TRBV6-5 and TRBJ1-1; D call uncertain. Germline V CDR1 and CDR2: MNHEY, SVGAGI. The ends were cut back, 6 bases at V and 1 base at J, with 9 bases in the middle. The length of the CDR3 is 13 residues. CDR3: CASRPRSNTEAFF. The CDR3 DNA follows: TGTGCCAGCAGGCCCAGATCGAACACTGAAGCTTTCTTT.

This chain connects TRBV19 to TRBJ2-4; 8 bases are a match to TRBD1. The CDR3 consists of 17 residues. After removal of 7 bases from V and 2 bases from J, the junction contained 13 bases not matched to a gene. The V gene's germline CDR1 is LNHDA and CDR2 SQIVND (reference sequence). CDR3 residues: CASTQPQGAATKNIQYF. CDR3 bases: TGTGCCAGTACTCAACCCCAGGGGGCCGCGACCAAAAACATTCAGTACTTC.

V is TRBV5-1 and J is TRBJ2-7; D is uncertain. Trimming took 2 bases from V and 2 from J, leaving 11 bases between them. This CDR3 has 14 amino acids. Germline V gene sequence: CDR1 SGHRS, CDR2 YFSETQ. The CDR3 sequence is CASSFDISPYEQYF. The CDR3 region has the DNA TGCGCCAGCAGCTTCGACATATCCCCCTACGAGCAGTACTTC.

The chain employs TRBV2 and TRBJ1-1, with 8 bases lining up with TRBD1. J lost 0 bases, V lost 9 bases, and 3 bases had no gene match. The V gene's germline CDR1 is SNHLY and CDR2 FYNNEI. This CDR3 is built from 13 residues. The CDR3 sequence is CARRTGMNTEAFF. The CDR3 nucleotides are TGTGCCAGAAGGACAGGGATGAACACTGAAGCTTTCTTT.

This rearrangement joins TRBV30 to TRBJ1-6; perhaps TRBD1 as D (6 bases). The V gene lost 5 bases and the J gene lost 7 bases, with 12 bases spanning the gap. This CDR3 has 13 residues. CDR1 GTSNPN and CDR2 SVGIG come from the germline V gene (reference sequence). The CDR3 nucleotides are TGTGCCTGGGAACAGACAGGAAATTCACCCCTCCACTTT. Translated, it gives CAWEQTGNSPLHF. Looking up the rest from reference TRBV30 and TRBJ1-6 gives the full variable domain: SQTIHQWPATLVQPVGSPLSLECTVEGTSNPNLYWYRQAAGRGLQLLFYSVGIGQISSEVPQNLSASRPQDRQFILSSKKLLLSDSGFYLCAWEQTGNSPLHFGNGTRLTVT.

V is TRBV25-1 and J is TRBJ1-2, with D unclear. The germline V gene has CDR1 MGHDK and CDR2 SYGVNS. V shed 3 bases and J shed 8 bases, with 13 bases lying between them. The CDR3 is made up of 13 amino acids. CDR3 sequence reads: CASSELIDQGYTF. CDR3 coding DNA: TGTGCCAGCAGTGAGCTCATTGATCAGGGCTACACCTTC.

The V call is TRBV6-1, the J call TRBJ1-2; 7 bases fit TRBD1. The J segment lost 3 bases and the V segment lost 3 bases, leaving 7 bases of the junction unmatched. In germline, CDR1 is MNHNS, CDR2 SASEGT. The CDR3 is made up of 15 amino acids. Here the CDR3 DNA reads TGTGCCAGCAGTGACATTGTAGGGGGCGACTATGGCTACACCTTC. Encoded protein: CASSDIVGGDYGYTF.

The V gene is TRBV27, the J gene TRBJ2-2; TRBD2 agrees at 10 bases. V was pared by 11 bases and J by 1 base, with 16 bases of the junction left unmatched. The CDR3 covers 18 residues. Germline values: CDR1 MNHEY, CDR2 SMNVEV (reference sequence). The DNA of the CDR3 is TGTGCCGCAAGCCGGACTAGCGGAGACCTCTGGAACACCGGGGAGCTGTTTTTT. The encoded protein is CAASRTSGDLWNTGELFF.

The V and J genes are TRBV7-9 and TRBJ2-5; 10 bases map to TRBD1. The CDR3 sequence is 16 residues long. Germline V gene lookup returns CDR1 SEHNR and CDR2 FQNEAQ (reference sequence). Germline trimming cut 6 bases from V and 2 bases from J; bases unmatched to any gene: 9. The CDR3 loop reads CASSPSGTGEQETQYF. The CDR3 DNA sequence: TGTGCCAGCAGTCCAAGCGGGACAGGGGAACAAGAGACCCAGTACTTC.

The rearrangement links TRBV7-8 to TRBJ1-4, with D maybe TRBD1 (6 bases). Germline lookup yields CDR1 SGHVS and CDR2 FQNEAQ. The CDR3 is 16 residues long. The ends were cut back, 5 bases at V and 1 base at J, with 14 bases in the middle. The CDR3 bases are TGTGCCAGCAGCGACATAACAGGGAGAACTAATGAAAAACTGTTTTTT. It specifies CASSDITGRTNEKLFF.

The chain employs TRBV27 and TRBJ2-7; 7 nucleotides align to TRBD1. V was clipped by 3 bases and J by 4 bases; unmatched bases: 9. The CDR3 is 15 residues long. Germline CDR1 MNHEY, CDR2 SMNVEV (reference sequence). The CDR3 region is CASSFPDRFAYEQYF. The CDR3 DNA sequence: TGTGCCAGCAGTTTCCCGGACAGGTTCGCGTACGAGCAGTACTTC.

The CDR3 sequence is CASSIGFGTGITYGYTF. The CDR3 nucleotides are TGTGCCAGTAGTATTGGTTTTGGGACAGGGATAACCTATGGCTACACCTTC. The chain carries TRBV19 and TRBJ1-2; 9 bases are a match to TRBD1. Germline V gives CDR1 LNHDA, CDR2 SQIVND (reference sequence). The CDR3 consists of 17 residues. The V and J ends lost 3 bases and 4 bases, in that order; junction bases with no gene match: 12.

J is TRBJ2-5 and V is TRBV9; 9 bases are shared with TRBD2. The CDR3 runs to 18 residues. Unmatched junction bases numbered 14, after V lost 3 bases and J lost 2 bases. Per germline, CDR1 SGDLS and CDR2 YYNGEE. The CDR3 region has the DNA TGTGCCAGCAGCGCCGGCCTAGCGGGATGGGCACCACAAGAGACCCAGTACTTC. Its translation is CASSAGLAGWAPQETQYF. Variable domain in full (rest from reference TRBV9 and TRBJ2-5): DSGVTQTPKHLITATGQRVTLRCSPRSGDLSVYWYQQSLDQGLQFLIQYYNGEERAKGNILERFSAQQFPDLHSELNLSSLELGDSALYFCASSAGLAGWAPQETQYFGPGTRLLVL.

V gene TRBV6-1 combines with J gene TRBJ1-2; D is perhaps TRBD1 (5 bases). CDR1 is MNHNS and CDR2 is SASEGT in the germline V gene. This CDR3 is built from 16 residues. V was cut by 4 bases and J by 8 bases, with 23 bases left in between. CDR3 in amino acids: CASSGGGRAVSGGYTF. CDR3 in DNA: TGTGCCAGCAGTGGGGGGGGTAGGGCGGTATCGGGCGGCTACACCTTC.

The J gene is TRBJ2-1, the V gene TRBV9; weak D call: TRBD1 (6 bases). Germline CDR1 is SGDLS and CDR2 is YYNGEE. Between the trimmed V and J ends, which lost 3 bases and 4 bases, there was a span of 17 bases. CDR3 length equals 16 residues. CDR3 loop: CASSAYSGHFYNEQFF. CDR3 sequence (DNA): TGTGCCAGCAGCGCATACTCGGGACACTTTTACAATGAGCAGTTCTTC.

V gene TRBV29-1 combines with J gene TRBJ1-1, with 7 bases fitting TRBD1. J gave up 5 bases and V 7 bases, and 10 bases lay outside the gene matches. Germline CDR1 reads SQVTM; CDR2 reads ANQGSEA. The length of the CDR3 is 13 residues. The CDR3 nucleotides read TGCAGCGCCCGACAGGGTCCGCGAACTGAAGCTTTCTTT. This gives the protein CSARQGPRTEAFF.